The next 11 T cell receptor beta chains were all read from a single sample in a study of OX40 agonist ivuxolimab in advanced cancers. Measured with immunoSEQ multiplex PCR; TCRdb has only the in-frame clones, and not every one. The sample includes about 53,000 clones, approximately 92% of them seen just once. Sequencing used CD4+ or CD8+ T cells sorted from blood, obtained in a trial of the OX40 agonist ivuxolimab. The receptors derive from an adult with an advanced solid tumor such as melanoma, head and neck, liver or kidney cancer.

This clone occurred a few times. The chain employs TRBV14 and TRBJ1-1, with a weak D call TRBD1 (6 bases). CDR1 is SGHDN and CDR2 is FVKESK in the germline V gene. V was clipped by 3 bases and J by 1 base, with 9 bases between them. The CDR3 contains 14 residues. The CDR3 sequence is CASSHQGWNTEAFF. CDR3 sequence (DNA): TGTGCCAGCAGCCACCAGGGGTGGAACACTGAAGCTTTCTTT.

The rearrangement joins TRBV5-8 to TRBJ2-3, with D possibly matching TRBD1 (6 bases). The germline CDR1 and CDR2 sequences are SGHTS and YDEGEE. The CDR3 has 17 amino acids. Trimming took off 2 bases at V and 2 bases at J, with 18 bases between the two ends. CDR3 in amino acids: CASSFWVGDTNTDTQYF. The CDR3 coding sequence is TGTGCCAGCAGCTTTTGGGTCGGGGACACCAACACAGATACGCAGTATTTT.

CDR3 protein: CASSSDPISGANVLTF. DNA for the CDR3: TGCGCCAGCAGCTCGGACCCAATCTCTGGGGCCAACGTCCTGACTTTC. This chain links TRBV5-1 with TRBJ2-6; D is uncertain. Between the trimmed V and J ends, which lost 3 bases and 0 bases, there was a span of 10 bases. This CDR3 spans 16 amino acids. Per germline, CDR1 SGHRS and CDR2 YFSETQ.

The V call is TRBV7-8, the J call TRBJ2-7, with 7 bases matching TRBD1. Trimming cost V 0 bases and J 2 bases; bases outside gene matches: 4. Germline CDR1 SGHVS, CDR2 FQNEAQ. There are 15 residues in the CDR3. The CDR3 region has the DNA TGTGCCAGCAGCTTAGCCCCCGGACAGGCCTACGAGCAGTACTTC. Amino acid sequence: CASSLAPGQAYEQYF.

A few counts support this clone. The chain is built from TRBV2 and TRBJ2-6; TRBD1 matches at 7 bases. With 4 bases clipped from V and 0 bases from J, the junction kept 0 bases outside the gene matches. This CDR3 has 15 residues. Per the germline V gene, CDR1 is SNHLY and CDR2 is FYNNEI. In nucleotides, the CDR3 is TGTGCCAGCAGTGGACAGGGCTCTGGGGCCAACGTCCTGACTTTC. This gives the protein CASSGQGSGANVLTF.

The chain employs TRBV1 and TRBJ2-1; the D segment call TRBD2 is taken from the table without a DNA check. TRBV1 is flagged as a pseudogene. This CDR3 comprises 20 residues. The CDR3 protein is CTSSGSGTSGGEASYNEQFF. The CDR3 nucleotides are TGCACCAGCAGCGGTTCCGGGACTAGCGGGGGGGAGGCCTCCTACAATGAGCAGTTCTTC.

This chain links TRBV30 with TRBJ2-7; D is perhaps TRBD1 (6 bases). The ends were cut back, 2 bases at V and 6 bases at J, with 11 bases in the middle. This CDR3 contains 12 residues. CDR1 GTSNPN and CDR2 SVGIG come from the germline V gene (reference sequence). CDR3 sequence (DNA): TGTGCCTGGAGTCCTCAGGGGCTCGAGCAGTACTTC. It yields the protein CAWSPQGLEQYF.

The V and J genes are TRBV28 and TRBJ2-1, with 9 bases identical to TRBD2. The CDR3 consists of 16 residues. Germline CDR1 MDHEN, CDR2 SYDVKM. V dropped 2 bases and J dropped 12; count of bases not matched to a gene: 14. CDR3 DNA: TGTGCCAGCAGTTTAATCGCGGCTGGCGGGAGGGCCGCGCAGTTCTTC. The encoded protein is CASSLIAAGGRAAQFF.

Here the CDR3 DNA reads TGTGCCAGCAGCGTAGCTAGCGGGGGGGCCACAGATACGCAGTATTTT. It codes for CASSVASGGATDTQYF. The rearrangement uses TRBV9 and TRBJ2-3, with TRBD2 identical over 12 bases. V trimming: 0 bases; J trimming: 2 bases; junction bases outside the gene matches: 1. Germline V lookup: CDR1 SGDLS, CDR2 YYNGEE. The CDR3 contains 16 residues.

The CDR3 sequence: CASSSSGDGGSYYGYTF. The CDR3 nucleotides read TGTGCCAGCAGCTCATCGGGGGACGGCGGTTCTTACTATGGCTACACCTTC. This rearrangement joins TRBV7-9 to TRBJ1-2; tentative D call: TRBD1 (5 bases). This CDR3 is built from 17 residues. Germline lookup yields CDR1 SEHNR and CDR2 FQNEAQ (reference sequence). The germline V and J ends were trimmed by 4 bases and 3 bases, with 21 bases remaining between them.

The chain couples TRBV2 to TRBJ2-1; 12 nucleotides agree with TRBD2. The CDR3 length is 14 residues. V was pared by 8 bases and J by 7 bases, with 6 bases of the junction left unmatched. Germline V CDR1 and CDR2: SNHLY, FYNNEI. The CDR3 DNA follows: TGTGCCAGCTCAGGACTAGCGGGACGGAATGAGCAGTTCTTC. Translation: CASSGLAGRNEQFF.